The sample holds many counts of the clone carrying this T cell receptor beta chain. According to the study, genomic DNA was the template for TCR beta VDJ and CDR3 profiling. TCRdb redid the calling of the reads with MiXCR, one entry per CDR3 protein. Of some 200,000 distinct CDR3 sequences listed, under 55% were seen once; the top ten hold about 20%. This CDR3 comprises 14 residues. V was pared by 5 bases and J by 3 bases, with 5 bases of the junction left unmatched. Germline lookup yields CDR1 MNHEY and CDR2 SVGAGI. The data derive from a study of CD8+CD57+ T cells in acquired aplastic anemia. Turning to the study itself: Each DNA sample taken from sorted CD4+ and CD8+ cells came to 3.2 ug on average.

Whoever was chosen for sequencing had shown CD8+CD57+ cell expansion by flow cytometry. Patients were therapy-naive when their blood was sampled. The specimen sequenced was sorted CD4+, CD8+, or CD8+CD57+ T cells (not recorded which) from PBMCs. The TCR comes from a human donor with aplastic anemia. The chain couples TRBV6-5 to TRBJ1-1; 8 nucleotides align to TRBD1. The CDR3 DNA sequence: TGTGCCAGCAGTGACAGGGGAAGGTACACTGAAGCTTTCTTT. This translates into CASSDRGRYTEAFF.